The source of this T cell receptor (beta chain) is a study of cytomegalovirus exposure and HLA in healthy donors. Study results and limitations: In an earlier analysis, in 587 donors, most V segments appeared productive either ~87% or ~30% of the time. Across donors, most TCRs were seen rarely, yet some public ones were widespread. The authors later linked a missense DCLRE1C variant to TCR beta V- and J-gene trimming. Reported findings show TCR beta sequences accurately forecast HLA-A and HLA-B alleles in most subjects.

Turning to this clone: The antigen is unknown.

13 Jbeta primers and 60 Vbeta primers were used for the PCR. Libraries were prepared by immunoSEQ multiplex PCR; TCRdb keeps only in-frame clonotypes and omits some of them. The top ten clones hold over 2.5% of a sample with over 150,000 clones, roughly three quarters of them seen once. This CDR3 contains 14 residues. The germline V gene has CDR1 MDHEN and CDR2 SYDVKM. V lost 5 bases and J lost 7, with 14 bases in between. J is TRBJ2-2 and V is TRBV28; possibly TRBD2 for D (5 bases). The specimen was PBMCs. The sequence was obtained from a male donor in good health and CMV-seronegative. The chain's CDR3 is CASSNRGLSGELFF. The CDR3 DNA reads TGTGCCAGCAGTAATCGCGGGCTGAGCGGGGAGCTGTTTTTT.